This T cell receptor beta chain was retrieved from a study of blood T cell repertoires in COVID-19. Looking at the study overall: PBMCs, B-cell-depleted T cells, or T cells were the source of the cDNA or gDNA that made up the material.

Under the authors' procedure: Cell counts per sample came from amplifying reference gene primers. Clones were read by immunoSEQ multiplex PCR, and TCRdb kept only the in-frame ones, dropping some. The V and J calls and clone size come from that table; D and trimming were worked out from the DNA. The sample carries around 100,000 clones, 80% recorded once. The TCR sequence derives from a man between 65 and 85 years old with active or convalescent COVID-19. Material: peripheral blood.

CDR3 region: CSASSRESETQYF. For the CDR3, the DNA is TGCAGTGCTAGTAGCCGAGAATCAGAGACCCAGTACTTC. V gene TRBV20-1 combines with J gene TRBJ2-5; D is unresolved. This CDR3 region has 13 residues. V lost 3 bases and J lost 4, with 12 bases in between. CDR1 is DFQATT and CDR2 is SNEGSKA in the germline V gene (reference sequence).